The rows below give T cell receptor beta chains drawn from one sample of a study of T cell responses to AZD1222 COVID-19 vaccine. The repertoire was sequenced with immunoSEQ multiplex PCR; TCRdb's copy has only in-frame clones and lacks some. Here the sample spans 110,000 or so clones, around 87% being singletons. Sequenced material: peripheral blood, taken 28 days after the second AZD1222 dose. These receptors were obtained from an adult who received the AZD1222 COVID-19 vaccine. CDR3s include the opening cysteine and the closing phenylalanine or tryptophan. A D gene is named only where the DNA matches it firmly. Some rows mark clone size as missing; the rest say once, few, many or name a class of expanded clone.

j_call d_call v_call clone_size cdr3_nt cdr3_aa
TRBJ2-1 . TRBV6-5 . TGTGCCAGCAGTTACTCGGCCTACTCCTACAATGAGCAGTTCTTC CASSYSAYSYNEQFF
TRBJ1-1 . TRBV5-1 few TGCGCCAGCAGCTTGAATGGGGAAACTGAAGCTTTCTTT CASSLNGETEAFF
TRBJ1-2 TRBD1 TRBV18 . TGTGCCAGCTCACCACCGGAAAGGACAGGGTGGGGCTACACCTTC CASSPPERTGWGYTF
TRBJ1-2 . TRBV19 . TGTGCCAGTAGTATCGACGGTATCTATGGCTACACCTTC CASSIDGIYGYTF
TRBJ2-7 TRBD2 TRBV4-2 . TGTGCCAGCAGCCAAGGTTCGCGGGGGGCAACCCCCACCGAGCAGTACTTC CASSQGSRGATPTEQYF
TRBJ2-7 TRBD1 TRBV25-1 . TGTGCCAGCAGTACCCGCCGTGGGACAGCTTACGAGCAGTACTTC CASSTRRGTAYEQYF
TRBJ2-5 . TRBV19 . TGTGCCAGTAGTATAGGGATTAGGGGCCAAGAGACCCAGTACTTC CASSIGIRGQETQYF
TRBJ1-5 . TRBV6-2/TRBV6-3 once TGTGCCAGCAGTTCTGGTCCTTTTGGAGGGATTGTGGATCAGCCCCAGCATTTT CASSSGPFGGIVDQPQHF
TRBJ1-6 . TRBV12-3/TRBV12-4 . TGTGCCAGCAGCCAGGGTGATCGATCACCCCTCCACTTT CASSQGDRSPLHF
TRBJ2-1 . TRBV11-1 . TGTGCCAGCAGCTTAGCGTTTGCAACGGCAAATGAGCAGTTCTTC CASSLAFATANEQFF
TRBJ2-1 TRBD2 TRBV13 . TGTGTCAGCAGCGCCCCACTAGCGGGAGGGAGAAATGAGCAGTTCTTC CVSSAPLAGGRNEQFF
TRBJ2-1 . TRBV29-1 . TGCAGCGTTGTCCCGGGACGGGCGGACAATGAGCAGTTCTTC CSVVPGRADNEQFF
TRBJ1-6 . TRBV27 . TGTGCCAGCAGCACCGGGACATATAATTCACCCCTCCACTTT CASSTGTYNSPLHF
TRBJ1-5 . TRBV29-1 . TGCAGCGCCCAAAACAGAAATCAGCCCCAGCATTTT CSAQNRNQPQHF
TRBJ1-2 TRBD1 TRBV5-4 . TGTGCCAGCAGCTTGGAGGTGACAGGGCGTTCTGGCTACACCTTC CASSLEVTGRSGYTF
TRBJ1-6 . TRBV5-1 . TGCGCCAGCAGCTTGTACACAGAACGCTATAATTCACCCCTCCACTTT CASSLYTERYNSPLHF
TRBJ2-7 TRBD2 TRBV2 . TGTGCCAGCAGTGAAGCAACTAGCGGGATTCGGCAGTACTTC CASSEATSGIRQYF
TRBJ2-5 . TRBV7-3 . TGTGCCAGCAGCTTAGCACCCCAAGAGACCCAGTACTTC CASSLAPQETQYF
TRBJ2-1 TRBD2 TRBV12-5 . TGTGCTAGTGGTTTGGGGTCTAGCGGGAGTGGTGAGCAGTTCTTC CASGLGSSGSGEQFF
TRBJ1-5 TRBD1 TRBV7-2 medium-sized TGTGCCAGCAGCCTAAGACAGGGTAGGGAGCCCCAGCATTTT CASSLRQGREPQHF
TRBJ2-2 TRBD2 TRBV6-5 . TGTGCCAGCAGTCCGACTAGCGGGGACACCGGGGAGCTGTTTTTT CASSPTSGDTGELFF
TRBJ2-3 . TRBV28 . TGTGCCAGCAGGGCTACCCTATCGGGGTTTACAGATACGCAGTATTTT CASRATLSGFTDTQYF
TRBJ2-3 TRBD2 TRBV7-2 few TGTGCCAGCAGCCCAAGAGCGGGAGTTAGCACAGATACGCAGTATTTT CASSPRAGVSTDTQYF
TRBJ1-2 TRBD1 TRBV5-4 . TGTGCCAGCAGCTTGAGACAGGGCTATGGCTACACCTTC CASSLRQGYGYTF
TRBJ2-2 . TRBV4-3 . TGCGCCAGCAGCCAAGAGAAACAGTTGGTACCCGGGGAGCTGTTTTTT CASSQEKQLVPGELFF
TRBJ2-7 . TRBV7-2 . TGTGCCAGCAGCTTCCAGGCTCTCGGGTACGAGCAGTACTTC CASSFQALGYEQYF
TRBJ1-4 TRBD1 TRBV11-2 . TGTGCCAGCACGGACAGGGGGCCGGATAATGAAAAACTGTTTTTT CASTDRGPDNEKLFF
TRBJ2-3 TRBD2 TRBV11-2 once TGTGCCAGCAGCTCAATAGCGGGGGGTCCCTCTTTAACGCAGTATTTT CASSSIAGGPSLTQYF
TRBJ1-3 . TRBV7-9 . TGTGCCAGCAGCGTAGCCGGTCGCACTGGAAACACCATATATTTT CASSVAGRTGNTIYF
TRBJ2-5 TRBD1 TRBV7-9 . TGTGCCAGCAGCTTAACGGACAGGGAGACTCAAGAGACCCAGTACTTC CASSLTDRETQETQYF
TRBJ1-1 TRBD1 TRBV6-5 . TGTGCCAGCGGGGGACAGGGTTTGACTGAAGCTTTCTTT CASGGQGLTEAFF
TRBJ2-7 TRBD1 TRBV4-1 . TGCGCCAGCAGCTTCGACAGGGAGTCCTCGTCCTACGAGCAGTACTTC CASSFDRESSSYEQYF
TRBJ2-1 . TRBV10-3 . TGTGCCATCAGTCACACTGGCTACAATGAGCAGTTCTTC CAISHTGYNEQFF
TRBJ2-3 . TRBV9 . TGTGCCAGCAGCGTAGAGGCAGGGACGGTCACAGATACGCAGTATTTT CASSVEAGTVTDTQYF
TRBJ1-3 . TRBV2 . TGTGCCAATCGGCCTGGAAACACCATATATTTT CANRPGNTIYF